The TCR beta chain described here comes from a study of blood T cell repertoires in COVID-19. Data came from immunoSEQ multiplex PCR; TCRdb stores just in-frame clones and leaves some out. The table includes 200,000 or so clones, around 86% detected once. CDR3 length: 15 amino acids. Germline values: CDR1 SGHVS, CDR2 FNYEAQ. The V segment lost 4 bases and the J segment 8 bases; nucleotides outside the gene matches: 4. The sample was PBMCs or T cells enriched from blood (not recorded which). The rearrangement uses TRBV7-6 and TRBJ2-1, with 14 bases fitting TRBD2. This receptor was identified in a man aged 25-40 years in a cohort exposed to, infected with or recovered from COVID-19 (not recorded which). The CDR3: CASSSSGLAGDEQFF. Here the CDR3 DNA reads TGTGCCAGCAGCTCGTCGGGACTAGCGGGAGATGAGCAGTTCTTC.